The T cell receptor (beta chain) described here comes from a study of shared clonotypes between healthy human individuals. Researchers divided each subset's genomic DNA evenly across several immunoSEQ plates. Some clones are missing from TCRdb's copy, which holds only in-frame ones; the method was immunoSEQ multiplex PCR. The sample consists of some 1.4 million clones, 96% of them appearing once. The sample comprised naive CD4+ T cells sorted from blood. Noted subset: CD45RA+ positively selected. The receptor was isolated from a man younger than 45 in good health.

CDR3 in DNA: TGTGCCAGCAGTTACCACGCCCGGCCCTACGAGCAGTACTTC. This sequence encodes CASSYHARPYEQYF. The J gene is TRBJ2-7, the V gene TRBV6-5; D remains ambiguous. Germline-derived CDR1 and CDR2 are MNHEY and SVGAGI. CDR3 length: 14 amino acids. Trimming took off 2 bases at V and 2 bases at J, with 10 bases between the two ends.